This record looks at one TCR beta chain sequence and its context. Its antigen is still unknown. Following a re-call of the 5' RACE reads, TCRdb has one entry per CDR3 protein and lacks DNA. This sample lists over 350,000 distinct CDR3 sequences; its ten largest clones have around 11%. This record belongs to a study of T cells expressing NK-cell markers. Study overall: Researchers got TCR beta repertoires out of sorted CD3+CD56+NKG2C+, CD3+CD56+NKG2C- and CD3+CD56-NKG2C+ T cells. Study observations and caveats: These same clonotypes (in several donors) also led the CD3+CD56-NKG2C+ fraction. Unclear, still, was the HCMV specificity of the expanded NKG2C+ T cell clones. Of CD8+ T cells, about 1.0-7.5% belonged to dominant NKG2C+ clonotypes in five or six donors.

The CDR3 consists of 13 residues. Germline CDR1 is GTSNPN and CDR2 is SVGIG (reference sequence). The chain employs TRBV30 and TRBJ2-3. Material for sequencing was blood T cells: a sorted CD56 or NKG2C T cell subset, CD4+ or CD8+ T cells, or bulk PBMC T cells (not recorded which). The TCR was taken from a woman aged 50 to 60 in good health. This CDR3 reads CAWSSLLTDTQYF.